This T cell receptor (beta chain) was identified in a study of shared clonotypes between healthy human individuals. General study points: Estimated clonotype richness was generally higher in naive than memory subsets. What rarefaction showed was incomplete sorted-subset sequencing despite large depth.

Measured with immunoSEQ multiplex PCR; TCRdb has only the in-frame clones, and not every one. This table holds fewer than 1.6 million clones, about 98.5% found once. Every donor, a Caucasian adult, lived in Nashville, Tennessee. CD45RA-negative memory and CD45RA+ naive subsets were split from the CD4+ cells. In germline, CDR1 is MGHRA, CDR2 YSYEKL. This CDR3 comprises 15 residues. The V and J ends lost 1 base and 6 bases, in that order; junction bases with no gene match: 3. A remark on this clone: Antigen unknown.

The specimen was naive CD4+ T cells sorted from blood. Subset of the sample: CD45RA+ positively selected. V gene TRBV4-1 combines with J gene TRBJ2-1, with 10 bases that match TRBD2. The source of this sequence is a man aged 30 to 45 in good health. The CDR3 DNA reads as TGCGCCAGCAGCCAAGGGAGCGGGAGGGCCAATGAGCAGTTCTTC. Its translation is CASSQGSGRANEQFF.